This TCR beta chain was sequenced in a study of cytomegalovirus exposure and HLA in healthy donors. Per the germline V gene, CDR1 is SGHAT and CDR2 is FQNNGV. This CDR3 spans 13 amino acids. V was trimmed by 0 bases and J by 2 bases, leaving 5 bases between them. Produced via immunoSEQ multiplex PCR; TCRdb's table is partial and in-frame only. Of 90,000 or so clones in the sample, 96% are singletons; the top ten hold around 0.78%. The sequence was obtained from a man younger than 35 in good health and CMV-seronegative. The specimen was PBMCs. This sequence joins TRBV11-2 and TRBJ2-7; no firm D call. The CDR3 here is CASSLEVAYEQYV. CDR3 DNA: TGTGCCAGCAGCTTAGAGGTAGCCTACGAGCAGTACGTC.